This TCR beta chain originates from a study of T cell repertoires in cytomegalovirus infection. The overall study: Public TCR beta signatures indicated both CMV infection and matching HLA type.

TCRdb redid the calling of the reads with MiXCR, one entry per CDR3 protein. The sample holds around 180,000 distinct CDR3 sequences; 28% are singletons and the top ten take about 31%. To note about this clonotype: As yet, its antigen is unknown.

Study outcomes and limitations: Cumulated frequencies of public TCR beta families served to identify carriers of CMV plus the relevant HLA. In two of eight donors, the top clonotype was HLA-C-restricted CMV-specific.

Germline CDR1 SGHNT, CDR2 YYREEE (reference sequence). The CDR3 loop spans 17 amino acids. Trimming left V 4 bases short and J 0 bases short, with 17 bases between. The chain is built from TRBV5-4 and TRBJ1-3; D uncertain. This TCR derives from a human donor in good health (CMV status not recorded). Some clones in this sample may be carry-over from other donors' samples. Sequencing was performed on PBMCs. DNA for the CDR3: TGTGCCAGCAGCCCATCCGGAGGTCTGAGCTCTGGAAACACCATATATTTT. Translation gives CASSPSGGLSSGNTIYF.